The clone carrying this TCR beta chain was seen many times. Its antigen is unidentified. Active moderate-to-severe ophthalmopathy, Clinical Activity Score at least 3, NOSPECS at least 4, under 3 months' duration. It was RNA transcripts that yielded the amplified TCR beta CDR3 regions. An initial round of RT-PCR targeting the TCR CDR3 relied on the HTBI primer set. TCRdb used MiXCR to reprocess the multiplex PCR reads, holding one entry per CDR3 protein. The data show some 490,000 distinct CDR3 sequences, roughly 16% seen once. CDR1 and CDR2 from the germline V gene are SNHLY and FYNNEI. The CDR3 contains 14 residues. The trim removed 2 bases at V and 9 bases at J, leaving 7 bases unmatched. The data were obtained in a study of T cells in Graves' hyperthyroidism and ophthalmopathy. General observations from the study: Ophthalmopathy onset followed model prediction by a median about six months. Using 13 V-J features, a model discriminated ophthalmopathy from stable hyperthyroidism.

The rearrangement joins TRBV2 to TRBJ2-4, with 7 bases lining up with TRBD2. Specimen: blood. This TCR was sampled from a young woman with Graves' ophthalmopathy. The CDR3 coding sequence is TGTGCCAGCAGTGAACGGGGGAGGGGTGGCATTCAGTACTTC. This codes for CASSERGRGGIQYF.